These 8 T cell receptor beta chains originate from one sample sequenced in a study of cytomegalovirus exposure and HLA in healthy donors. The PCR was carried out with 60 Vbeta primers and 13 Jbeta primers. Repertoires were generated with immunoSEQ multiplex PCR, while TCRdb's copy carries only in-frame clones and drops some. Among 200,000 to 250,000 clones listed, approximately 78% were seen once. Sample: PBMCs. These receptors came from a male donor in good health and CMV-seronegative.

In regard to this clone: Other DNA sequences in the same sample also yield this CDR3. The chain links TRBV9 to TRBJ1-1; TRBD1 is a possible D gene (6 bases). The CDR3 sequence is 14 residues long. Germline CDR1 and CDR2: SGDLS and YYNGEE. V shed 0 bases and J shed 2 bases, with 8 bases lying between them. CDR3 coding DNA: TGTGCCAGCAGCGTAGGGACAGCCAACACTGAAGCTTTCTTT. Protein: CASSVGTANTEAFF.

The chain links TRBV5-1 to TRBJ2-7; D possibly corresponds to TRBD2 (6 bases). The CDR3 has 16 residues. Germline assignment: CDR1 SGHRS and CDR2 YFSETQ. The germline V and J ends were trimmed by 1 base and 3 bases, with 17 bases remaining between them. The CDR3 is CASSLTGGLNNYEQYF. For the CDR3, the DNA is TGCGCCAGCAGCTTGACCGGGGGACTGAATAACTACGAGCAGTACTTC.

The count of this clone is one. The rearrangement joins TRBV5-4 to TRBJ1-1; TRBD1 agrees at 9 bases. V gave up 2 bases and J gave up 4 bases; unmatched junction bases: 6. CDR1 and CDR2 from the germline V gene are SGHNT and YYREEE (reference sequence). This CDR3 is 15 amino acids long. The CDR3 loop reads CASSFDRGLSTEAFF. CDR3 bases: TGTGCCAGCAGCTTCGACAGGGGGTTGAGCACTGAAGCTTTCTTT.

The chain has TRBV11-2 and TRBJ2-3; 7 bases fit TRBD2. CDR3 length: 15 residues. The V segment lost 2 bases and the J segment 2 bases; nucleotides outside the gene matches: 4. Germline-derived CDR1 and CDR2 are SGHAT and FQNNGV. CDR3 residues: CASSLSSGFTDTQYF. The CDR3 DNA follows: TGTGCCAGCAGCTTATCTAGCGGCTTCACAGATACGCAGTATTTT.

This clone was observed a handful of times. J is TRBJ1-4 and V is TRBV7-9; TRBD1 agrees at 7 bases. Germline assignment: CDR1 SEHNR and CDR2 FQNEAQ (reference sequence). The junction had 13 bases not matched to a gene; V was cut back by 1 base and J by 11 bases. The CDR3 is 16 amino acids. CDR3 nucleotides: TGTGCCAGCAGCTTAGAGGGGCAGGTGGCGGGACAGAAACTGTTTTTT. Translating gives CASSLEGQVAGQKLFF.

J is TRBJ1-3 and V is TRBV29-1; TRBD1 matches 8 bases. The CDR3 sequence is 16 residues long. In germline, CDR1 is SQVTM, CDR2 ANQGSEA. Losses at the gene ends were 4 bases for V and 0 bases for J; bases not matched to a gene: 8. CDR3 nucleotide sequence: TGCAGCGTTGTGCTCCGACAGGGGTTCTCTGGAAACACCATATATTTT. Amino acids: CSVVLRQGFSGNTIYF.

The rearrangement links TRBV19 to TRBJ2-1; a possible D gene is TRBD2 (7 bases). The CDR3 runs 12 residues. The germline V gene encodes CDR1 LNHDA and CDR2 SQIVND (reference sequence). Between the trimmed V and J ends, which lost 10 bases and 9 bases, there was a span of 16 bases. This CDR3 is CAITRGGGEQFF. The CDR3 coding sequence is TGTGCCATCACACGAGGGGGGGGTGAGCAGTTCTTC.

CDR3 DNA sequence: TGTGCCAGCAGTTACTCTCGGGTCGCGAACACCGGGGAGCTGTTTTTT. Its translation is CASSYSRVANTGELFF. The chain couples TRBV6-5 to TRBJ2-2, with D unresolved. The length of the CDR3 is 16 residues. The V end was cut by 0 bases, the J end by 0 bases, with 8 bases between. CDR1 MNHEY and CDR2 SVGAGI come from the germline V gene.